The 3 T cell receptor beta chains listed next were all sequenced from one sample in a study of blood T cell repertoires in COVID-19. Sequenced by immunoSEQ multiplex PCR; TCRdb stores in-frame clones only, minus some. This sample yields about 260,000 clones, of which 87% are seen a single time; roughly 2% belongs to the top ten. The specimen sequenced was peripheral blood. The receptors come from a woman aged 45-59 years who had recovered from COVID-19.

This chain links TRBV4-3 with TRBJ1-3; 8 bases align to TRBD1. CDR1 is LGHNA and CDR2 is YSLEER in the germline V gene. CDR3 length: 15 amino acids. Trimming removed 0 bases from V and 2 bases from J; junction bases left unmatched: 0. CDR3 loop: CASSQDRGPGNTIYF. DNA for the CDR3: TGCGCCAGCAGCCAAGACAGGGGGCCTGGAAACACCATATATTTT.

The chain has TRBV5-1 and TRBJ2-2, with TRBD1 identical over 8 bases. Trimming cost V 3 bases and J 4 bases; bases outside gene matches: 5. Germline CDR1 reads SGHRS; CDR2 reads YFSETQ. CDR3 length equals 15 residues. The CDR3, as DNA: TGCGCCAGCAGCTCGGGGCAGGGGGCCACCGGGGAGCTGTTTTTT. Residues: CASSSGQGATGELFF.

The V and J genes are TRBV5-6 and TRBJ2-5, with 7 bases fitting TRBD2. CDR3 length equals 13 residues. Germline V gene lookup returns CDR1 SGHDT and CDR2 YYEEEE. V shed 4 bases and J 10 bases; nucleotides not matched to a gene: 10. The CDR3 sequence: CASSPAVAGDQYF. Written as DNA, the CDR3 is TGTGCCAGCAGCCCGGCTGTGGCGGGGGACCAGTACTTC. Filled out from reference TRBV5-6 and TRBJ2-5, the complete variable domain reads DAGVTQSPTHLIKTRGQQVTLRCSPKSGHDTVSWYQQALGQGPQFIFQYYEEEERQRGNFPDRFSGHQFPNYSSELNVNALLLGDSALYLCASSPAVAGDQYFGPGTRLLVL.